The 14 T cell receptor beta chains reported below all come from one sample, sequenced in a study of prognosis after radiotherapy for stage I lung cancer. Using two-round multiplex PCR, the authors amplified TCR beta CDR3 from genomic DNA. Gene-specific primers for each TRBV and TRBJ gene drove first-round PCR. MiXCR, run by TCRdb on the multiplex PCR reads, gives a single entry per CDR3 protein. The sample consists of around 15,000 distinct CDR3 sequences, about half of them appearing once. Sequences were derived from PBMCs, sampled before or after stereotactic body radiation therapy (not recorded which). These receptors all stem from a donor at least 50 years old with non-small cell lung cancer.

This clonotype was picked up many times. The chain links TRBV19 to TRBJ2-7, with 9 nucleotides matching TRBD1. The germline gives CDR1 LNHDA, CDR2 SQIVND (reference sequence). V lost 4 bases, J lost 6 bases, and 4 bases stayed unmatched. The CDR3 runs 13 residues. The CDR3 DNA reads TGTGCCAGTAGTACCCTGACAGGGGGCGAGCAGTACTTC. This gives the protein CASSTLTGGEQYF.

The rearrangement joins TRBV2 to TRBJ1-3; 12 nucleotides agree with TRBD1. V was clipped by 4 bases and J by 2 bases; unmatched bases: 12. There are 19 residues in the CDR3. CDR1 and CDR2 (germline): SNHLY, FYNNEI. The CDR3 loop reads CASSGPGQGAARPGNTIYF. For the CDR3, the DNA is TGTGCCAGCAGTGGACCGGGACAGGGGGCCGCCCGCCCTGGAAACACCATATATTTT.

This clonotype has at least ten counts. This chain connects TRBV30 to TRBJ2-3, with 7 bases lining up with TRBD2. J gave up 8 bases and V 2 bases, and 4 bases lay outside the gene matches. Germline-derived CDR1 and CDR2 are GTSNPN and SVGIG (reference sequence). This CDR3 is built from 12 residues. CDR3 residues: CAWSPGLVTQYF. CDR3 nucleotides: TGTGCCTGGAGTCCCGGACTAGTTACGCAGTATTTT.

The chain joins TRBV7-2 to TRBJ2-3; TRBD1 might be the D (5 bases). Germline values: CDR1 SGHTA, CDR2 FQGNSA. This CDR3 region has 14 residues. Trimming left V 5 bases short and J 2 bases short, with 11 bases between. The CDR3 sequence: CASSGRVSTDTQYF. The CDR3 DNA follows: TGTGCCAGCAGCGGCAGGGTATCCACAGATACGCAGTATTTT.

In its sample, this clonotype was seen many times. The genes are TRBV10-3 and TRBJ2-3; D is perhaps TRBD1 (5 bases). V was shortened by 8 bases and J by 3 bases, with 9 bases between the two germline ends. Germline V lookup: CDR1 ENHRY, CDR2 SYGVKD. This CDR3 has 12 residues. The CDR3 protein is CAIRRETDTQYF. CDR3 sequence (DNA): TGTGCCATCCGCAGGGAAACAGATACGCAGTATTTT.

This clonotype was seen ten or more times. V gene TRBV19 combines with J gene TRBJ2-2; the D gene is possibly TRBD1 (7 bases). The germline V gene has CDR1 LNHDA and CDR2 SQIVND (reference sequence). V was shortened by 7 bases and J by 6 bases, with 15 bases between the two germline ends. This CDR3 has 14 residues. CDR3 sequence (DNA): TGTGCCAGTAACCCCGCAGGGGGGTCCGGGGAGCTGTTTTTT. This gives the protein CASNPAGGSGELFF.

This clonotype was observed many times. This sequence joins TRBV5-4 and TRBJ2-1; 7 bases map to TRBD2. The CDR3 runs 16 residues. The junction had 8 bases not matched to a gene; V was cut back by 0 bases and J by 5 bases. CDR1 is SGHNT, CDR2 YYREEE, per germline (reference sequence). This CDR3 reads CASSLEGRGSNNEQFF. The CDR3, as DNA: TGTGCCAGCAGCTTGGAGGGACGCGGGAGCAACAATGAGCAGTTCTTC.

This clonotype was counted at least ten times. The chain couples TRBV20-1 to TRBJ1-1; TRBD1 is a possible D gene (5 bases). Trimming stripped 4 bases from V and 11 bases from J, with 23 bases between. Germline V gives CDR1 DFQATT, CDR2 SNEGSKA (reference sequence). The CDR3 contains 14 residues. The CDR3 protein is CSATKIWDVGGAFF. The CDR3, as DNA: TGCAGTGCTACCAAAATATGGGACGTCGGCGGGGCTTTCTTT.

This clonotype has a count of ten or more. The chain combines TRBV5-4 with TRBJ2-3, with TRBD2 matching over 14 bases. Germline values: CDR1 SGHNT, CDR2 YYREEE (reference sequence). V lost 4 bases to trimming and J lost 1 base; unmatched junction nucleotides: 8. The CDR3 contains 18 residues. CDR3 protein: CASSGGTSGSLRTDTQYF. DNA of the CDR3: TGTGCCAGCAGCGGGGGGACTAGCGGGAGCTTACGCACAGATACGCAGTATTTT. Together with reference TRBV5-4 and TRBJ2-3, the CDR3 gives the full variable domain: ETGVTQSPTHLIKTRGQQVTLRCSSQSGHNTVSWYQQALGQGPQFIFQYYREEENGRGNFPPRFSGLQFPNYSSELNVNALELDDSALYLCASSGGTSGSLRTDTQYFGPGTRLTVL.

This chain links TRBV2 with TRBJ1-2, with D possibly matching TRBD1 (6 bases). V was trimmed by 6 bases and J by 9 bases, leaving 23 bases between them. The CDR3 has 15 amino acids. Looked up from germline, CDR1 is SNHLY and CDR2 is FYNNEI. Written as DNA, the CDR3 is TGTGCCAGCAGCCGCACGGACAGTATCCCTTTTTGCTACACCTTC. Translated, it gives CASSRTDSIPFCYTF.

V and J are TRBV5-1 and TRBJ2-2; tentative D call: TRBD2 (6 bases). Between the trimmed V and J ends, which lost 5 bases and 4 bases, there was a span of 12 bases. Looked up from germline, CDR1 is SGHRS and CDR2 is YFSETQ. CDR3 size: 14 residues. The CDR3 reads CASRNSGGTGELFF. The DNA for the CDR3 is TGCGCCAGCAGAAATAGCGGAGGCACCGGGGAGCTGTTTTTT.

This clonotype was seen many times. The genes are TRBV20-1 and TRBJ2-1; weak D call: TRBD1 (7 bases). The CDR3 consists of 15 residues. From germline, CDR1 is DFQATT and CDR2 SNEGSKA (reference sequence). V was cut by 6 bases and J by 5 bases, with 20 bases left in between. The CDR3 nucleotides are TGCAGTGCCCGAGGGGGCGCTAGCGCTAACAATGAGCAGTTCTTC. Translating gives CSARGGASANNEQFF.

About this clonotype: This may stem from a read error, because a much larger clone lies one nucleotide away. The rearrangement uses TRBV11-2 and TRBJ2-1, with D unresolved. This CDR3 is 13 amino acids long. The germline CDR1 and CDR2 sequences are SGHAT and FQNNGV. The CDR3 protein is CAGSLDLQREQFF. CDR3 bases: TGTGCCGGCAGCTTAGATTTACAGCGAGAGCAGTTCTTC.

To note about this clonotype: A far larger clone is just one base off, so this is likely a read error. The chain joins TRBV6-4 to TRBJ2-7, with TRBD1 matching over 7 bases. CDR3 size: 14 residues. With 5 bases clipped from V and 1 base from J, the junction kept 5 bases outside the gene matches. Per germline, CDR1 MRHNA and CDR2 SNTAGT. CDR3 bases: TGTGCCAGCAGTTGGGACAGTGGATCCTACGAGCAGTACTTC. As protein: CASSWDSGSYEQYF.